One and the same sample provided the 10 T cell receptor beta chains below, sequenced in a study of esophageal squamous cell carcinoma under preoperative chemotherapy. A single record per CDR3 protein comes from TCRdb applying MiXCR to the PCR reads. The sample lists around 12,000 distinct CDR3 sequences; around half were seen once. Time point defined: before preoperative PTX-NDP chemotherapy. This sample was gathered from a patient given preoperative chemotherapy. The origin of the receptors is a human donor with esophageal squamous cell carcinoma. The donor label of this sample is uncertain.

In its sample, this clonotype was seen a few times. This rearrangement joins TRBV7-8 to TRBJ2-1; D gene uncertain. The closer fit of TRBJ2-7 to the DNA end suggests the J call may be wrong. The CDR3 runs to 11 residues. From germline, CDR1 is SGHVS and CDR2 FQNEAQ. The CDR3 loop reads CASSFSIEQYF. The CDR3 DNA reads TGTGCCAGCAGCTTCAGCATTGAGCAGTACTTC.

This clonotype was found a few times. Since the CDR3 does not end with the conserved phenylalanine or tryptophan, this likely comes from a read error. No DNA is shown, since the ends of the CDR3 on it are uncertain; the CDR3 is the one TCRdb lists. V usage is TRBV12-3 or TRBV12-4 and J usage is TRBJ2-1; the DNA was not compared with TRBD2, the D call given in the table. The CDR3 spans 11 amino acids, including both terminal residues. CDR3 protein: CASSSSPGGTS.

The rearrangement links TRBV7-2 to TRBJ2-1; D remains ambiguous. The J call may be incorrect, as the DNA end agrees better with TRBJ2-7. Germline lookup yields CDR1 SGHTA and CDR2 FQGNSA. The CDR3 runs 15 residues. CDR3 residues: CASSFDVSSYNEQYF. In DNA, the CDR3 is TGTGCCAGCAGCTTCGACGTGAGCTCCTACAATGAGCAGTACTTC.

Here the CDR3 reads CASSFSGSTDTQYF. CDR3 in DNA: TGTGCCAGCAGTTTTAGCGGGAGCACAGATACGCAGTATTTT. This rearrangement joins TRBV12-3 or TRBV12-4 to TRBJ2-3, with 7 bases fitting TRBD2. V gave up 3 bases and J gave up 0 bases; unmatched junction bases: 0. CDR3 size: 14 residues.

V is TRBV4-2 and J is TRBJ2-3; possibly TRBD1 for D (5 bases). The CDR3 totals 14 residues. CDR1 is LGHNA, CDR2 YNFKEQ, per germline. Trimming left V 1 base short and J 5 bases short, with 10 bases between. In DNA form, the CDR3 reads TGTGCCAGCAGCCAAGTGCAGGGTAAAGATACGCAGTATTTT. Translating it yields CASSQVQGKDTQYF.

CDR3 region: CASTKTSAITDTQYF. The CDR3 DNA is TGTGCCAGCACCAAGACTAGCGCGATTACAGATACGCAGTATTTT. The V and J genes are TRBV6-1 and TRBJ2-3; 8 bases are shared with TRBD2. This CDR3 region has 15 residues. Losses at the gene ends were 7 bases for V and 3 bases for J; bases not matched to a gene: 9. Per the germline V gene, CDR1 is MNHNS and CDR2 is SASEGT.

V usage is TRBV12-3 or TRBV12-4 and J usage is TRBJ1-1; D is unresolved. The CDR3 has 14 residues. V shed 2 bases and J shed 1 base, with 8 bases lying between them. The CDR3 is CASSLKVGNTEAFF. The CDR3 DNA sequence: TGTGCCAGCAGTTTAAAGGTGGGGAACACTGAAGCTTTCTTT.

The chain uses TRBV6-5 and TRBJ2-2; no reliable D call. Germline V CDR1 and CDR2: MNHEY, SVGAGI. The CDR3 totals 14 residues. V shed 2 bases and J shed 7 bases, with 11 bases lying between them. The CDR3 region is CASSYGILGGELFF. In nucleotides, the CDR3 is TGTGCCAGCAGTTACGGGATTTTAGGCGGGGAGCTGTTTTTT.

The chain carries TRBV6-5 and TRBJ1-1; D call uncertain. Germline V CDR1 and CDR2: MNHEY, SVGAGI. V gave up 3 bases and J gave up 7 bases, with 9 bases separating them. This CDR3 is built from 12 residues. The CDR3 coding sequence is TGTGCCAGCAGTTATTCTGGGAATGAAGCTTTCTTT. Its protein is CASSYSGNEAFF.

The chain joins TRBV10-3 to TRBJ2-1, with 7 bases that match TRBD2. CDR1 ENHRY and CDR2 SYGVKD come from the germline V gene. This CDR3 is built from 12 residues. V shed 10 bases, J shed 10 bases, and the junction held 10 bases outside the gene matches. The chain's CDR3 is CATMRGRSEQFF. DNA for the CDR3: TGTGCCACAATGCGGGGGAGAAGCGAGCAGTTCTTC.